The entry that follows covers one T cell receptor beta chain sequence. The antigen is undetermined. The CDR3 consists of 13 residues. Germline CDR1 MDHEN, CDR2 SYDVKM. V was trimmed by 11 bases and J by 3 bases, leaving 17 bases between them. This sample's time point: peripheral blood 6 weeks after treatment start. Profiled with immunoSEQ multiplex PCR; TCRdb holds only in-frame clones, not every one. The top ten clones hold 3% to 4% of a sample with 29,000 or so clones, 79% of them seen once. The data originate from a study of PD-L1 blockade in urothelial cancer. The wider study: Timepoints chosen for blood analysis were 3 weeks (second dose) and 6 weeks after treatment start.

Study-level findings and limits: Having blood TCR clonality under the median before treatment predicted better survival.

The receptor was derived from a man between 65 and 79 years old with urothelial cancer. The sequencing used PBMCs, collected around atezolizumab (anti-PD-L1) treatment. The J gene is TRBJ2-7, the V gene TRBV28; D may be TRBD2 (6 bases). Here the CDR3 DNA reads TGTGCCGCGGGGTCTGGGGGGATCTACGAGCAGTACTTC. Translated: CAAGSGGIYEQYF. The full variable domain, in which reference TRBV28 and TRBJ2-7 provide the parts outside the CDR3, is DVKVTQSSRYLVKRTGEKVFLECVQDMDHENMFWYRQDPGLGLRLIYFSYDVKMKEKGDIPEGYSVSREKKERFSLILESASTNQTSMYLCAAGSGGIYEQYFGPGTRLTVT.